This TCR beta chain was retrieved from a study of blood T cell repertoires in COVID-19. Overall study: The United States, Italy and Spain provided the acute and convalescent COVID-19 samples. T cells, B-cell-depleted T cells, or PBMCs provided the cDNA or gDNA that served as material.

The authors' processing: Cell counts per sample came from amplifying reference gene primers. The assay was immunoSEQ multiplex PCR, and TCRdb's table has in-frame clones only and misses some. The DNA gave D and trimming, while V, J and clone size come from that table. The table lists over 85,000 clones, around 85% of them singletons. The CDR3 sequence is 15 residues long. The V gene's germline CDR1 is SEHNR and CDR2 FQNEAQ (reference sequence). V was clipped by 3 bases and J by 5 bases, with 14 bases between them. The source is a man older than 75 with acute or convalescent COVID-19. The chain combines TRBV7-9 with TRBJ1-5; possible D gene TRBD1, 5 bases. The source material was peripheral blood. The CDR3: CASSFQDTLYQPQHF. The CDR3 DNA reads TGTGCCAGCAGCTTTCAGGACACCCTGTATCAGCCCCAGCATTTT.